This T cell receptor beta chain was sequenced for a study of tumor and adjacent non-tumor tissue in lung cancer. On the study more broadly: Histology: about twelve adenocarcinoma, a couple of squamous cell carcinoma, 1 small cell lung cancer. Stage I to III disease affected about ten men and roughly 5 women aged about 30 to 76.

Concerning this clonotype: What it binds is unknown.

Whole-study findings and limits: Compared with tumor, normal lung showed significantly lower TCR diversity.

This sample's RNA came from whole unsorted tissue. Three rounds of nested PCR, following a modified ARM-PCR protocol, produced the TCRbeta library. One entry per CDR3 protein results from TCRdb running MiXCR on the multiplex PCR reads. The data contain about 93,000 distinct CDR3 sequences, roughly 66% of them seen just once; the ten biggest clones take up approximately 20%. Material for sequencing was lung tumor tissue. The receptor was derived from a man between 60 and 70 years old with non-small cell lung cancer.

CDR3 loop: CSVAVVLRSTDTQYF. CDR3 nucleotides: TGCAGCGTCGCCGTCGTACTCAGGAGCACAGATACGCAGTATTTT. The chain has TRBV29-1 and TRBJ2-3; D unclear. CDR1 is SQVTM, CDR2 ANQGSEA, per germline. The CDR3 has 15 amino acids. V shed 6 bases and J shed 0 bases, with 16 bases lying between them.